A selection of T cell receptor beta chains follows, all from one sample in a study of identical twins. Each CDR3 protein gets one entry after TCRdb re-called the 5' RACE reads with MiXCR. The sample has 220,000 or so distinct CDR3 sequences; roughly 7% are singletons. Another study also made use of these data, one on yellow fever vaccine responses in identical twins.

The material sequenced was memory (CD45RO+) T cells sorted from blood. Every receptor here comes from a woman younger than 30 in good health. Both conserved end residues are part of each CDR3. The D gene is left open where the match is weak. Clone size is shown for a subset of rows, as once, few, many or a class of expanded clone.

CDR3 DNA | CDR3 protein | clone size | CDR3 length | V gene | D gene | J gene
TGCGCCAGCAGCTTGGCTCCGGACCACACAGATACGCAGTATTTT | CASSLAPDHTDTQYF | - | 15 | TRBV5-1 | - | TRBJ2-3
TGTGCCAGCAGGAGCGGGAGGGCCACAGATACGCAGTATTTT | CASRSGRATDTQYF | - | 14 | TRBV6-1 | TRBD2 | TRBJ2-3
TGTGCCATCAAGGGCGACAGTAACATTCAGTACTTC | CAIKGDSNIQYF | many | 12 | TRBV10-3 | - | TRBJ2-4
TGTGCCAGCAGCCAACTAGCCGACACAGATACGCAGTATTTT | CASSQLADTDTQYF | - | 14 | TRBV14 | - | TRBJ2-3
TGTGCCAGCAGTGGACAGGTCAGATCACCCCTCCACTTT | CASSGQVRSPLHF | few | 13 | TRBV6-2/TRBV6-3 | TRBD1 | TRBJ1-6
TGCAGTGCTAGATTAGACAACTATGGCTACACCTTC | CSARLDNYGYTF | few | 12 | TRBV20-1 | - | TRBJ1-2
TGCAGTGCTCTCTCCCTCTATGGCTACACCTTC | CSALSLYGYTF | many | 11 | TRBV20-1 | - | TRBJ1-2
TGTGCCATCAGTGAGTCTTCTAGCGGGATTGACGGGGAGCTGTTTTTT | CAISESSSGIDGELFF | - | 16 | TRBV10-3 | TRBD2 | TRBJ2-2
TGCAGCGTTTTGCGGGAGGGCGTCCGCAATGAGCAGTTCTTC | CSVLREGVRNEQFF | many | 14 | TRBV29-1 | TRBD2 | TRBJ2-1
TGCGCCAGCAGCCCAACGGGACAGACGTACGAGCAGTACTTC | CASSPTGQTYEQYF | many | 14 | TRBV5-1 | TRBD1 | TRBJ2-7
TGTGCCAGCAGCCCGGGGGCACAGCATGATCAGCCCCAGCATTTT | CASSPGAQHDQPQHF | many | 15 | TRBV3-1 | - | TRBJ1-5
TGTGCCATCAGTGAGTCGGGGTGGGAGACCCAGTACTTC | CAISESGWETQYF | few | 13 | TRBV10-3 | - | TRBJ2-5
TGTGCCAGCAGCTCCCTAAGGGAGGCCGGGGAGCTGTTTTTT | CASSSLREAGELFF | many | 14 | TRBV11-2 | - | TRBJ2-2
TGCGCCAGCAGTCCAAGGGCCGGGACAGGGGGCGCCGGGGAGACCCAGTACTTC | CASSPRAGTGGAGETQYF | few | 18 | TRBV5-1 | TRBD1 | TRBJ2-5
TGCAGCGTTGAATTGGGGGATACGAACACCGGGGAGCTGTTTTTT | CSVELGDTNTGELFF | - | 15 | TRBV29-1 | - | TRBJ2-2
TGTGCCAGCAGCCCATCAGTCCGTCGAGACTACAATGAGCAGTTCTTC | CASSPSVRRDYNEQFF | - | 16 | TRBV6-1 | - | TRBJ2-1
TGCAGTGCTAGTCCCGGGGAAGCTTCACCCCTCCACTTT | CSASPGEASPLHF | - | 13 | TRBV20-1 | - | TRBJ1-6
TGTGCCAGCAGCTTGCGGGCCACCGTCTTATCGATCCAAGAGACCCAGTACTTC | CASSLRATVLSIQETQYF | few | 18 | TRBV5-4 | - | TRBJ2-5
TGCGCCAGCAGCGTCGGACTAGCGGGTGGCCAAGAGACCCAGTACTTC | CASSVGLAGGQETQYF | many | 16 | TRBV5-1 | TRBD2 | TRBJ2-5
TGTGCCAGTAGTCTTGGACAGGGCCTATGGAATGAGCAGTTCTTC | CASSLGQGLWNEQFF | few | 15 | TRBV19 | TRBD1 | TRBJ2-1
TGCGCCAGCAGCCCCGGGACTAGCGGGAGAGGAGAGACCCAGTACTTC | CASSPGTSGRGETQYF | - | 16 | TRBV5-1 | TRBD2 | TRBJ2-5
TGTGCCAGCAGTCCCCATCCAGGGGGCAACTCTGGGGCCAACGTCCTGACTTTC | CASSPHPGGNSGANVLTF | few | 18 | TRBV6-1 | TRBD1 | TRBJ2-6
TGCAGTGCCTTGCTCGCGAACACCGGGGAGCTGTTTTTT | CSALLANTGELFF | many | 13 | TRBV20-1 | - | TRBJ2-2
TGCAGCGCACACCGGGGGGGTAGCACAGATACGCAGTATTTT | CSAHRGGSTDTQYF | - | 14 | TRBV29-1 | TRBD2 | TRBJ2-3
TGTGCCAGCAGCCAAGATCTGATAGCGGGGGTCACAGATACGCAGTATTTT | CASSQDLIAGVTDTQYF | many | 17 | TRBV3-1 | TRBD2 | TRBJ2-3